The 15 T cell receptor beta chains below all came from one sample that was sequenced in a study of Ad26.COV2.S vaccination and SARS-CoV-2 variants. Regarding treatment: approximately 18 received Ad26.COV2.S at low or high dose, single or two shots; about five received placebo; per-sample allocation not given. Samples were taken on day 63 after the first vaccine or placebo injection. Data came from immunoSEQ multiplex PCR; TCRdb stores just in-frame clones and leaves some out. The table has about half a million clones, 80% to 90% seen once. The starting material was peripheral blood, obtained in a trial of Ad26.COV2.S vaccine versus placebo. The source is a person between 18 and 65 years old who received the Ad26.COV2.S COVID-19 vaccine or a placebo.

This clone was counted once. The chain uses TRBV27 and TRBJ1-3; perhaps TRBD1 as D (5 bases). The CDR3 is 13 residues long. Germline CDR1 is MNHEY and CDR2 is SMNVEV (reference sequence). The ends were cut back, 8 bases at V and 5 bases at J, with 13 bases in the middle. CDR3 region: CASRGSGRNTIYF. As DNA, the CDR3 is TGTGCCAGCCGGGGCAGCGGTAGAAACACCATATATTTT.

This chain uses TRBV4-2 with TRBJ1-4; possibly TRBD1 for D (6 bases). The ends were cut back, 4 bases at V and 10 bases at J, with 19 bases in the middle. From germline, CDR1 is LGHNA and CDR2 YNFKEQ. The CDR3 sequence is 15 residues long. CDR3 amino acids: CASSPRGSTAGKLFF. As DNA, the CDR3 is TGTGCCAGCAGCCCCAGGGGTTCGACCGCCGGAAAACTGTTTTTT.

The CDR3 region has the DNA TGTGCCAGCAGCCAAACCCCTAGCGGGATCTCCTACGAGCAGTACTTC. Amino acids: CASSQTPSGISYEQYF. The V gene is TRBV3-1 (or the pseudogene TRBV3-2), the J gene TRBJ2-7; TRBD2 matches 9 bases. The CDR3 spans 16 residues. With V trimmed by 2 bases and J by 0 bases, 5 bases remained unmatched. Germline loops: CDR1 LGHDT, CDR2 YNNKEL (reference sequence).

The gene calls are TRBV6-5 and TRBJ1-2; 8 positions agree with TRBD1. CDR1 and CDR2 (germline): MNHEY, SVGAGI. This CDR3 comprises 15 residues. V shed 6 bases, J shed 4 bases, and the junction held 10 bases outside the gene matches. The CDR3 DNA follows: TGTGCCAGCAGACCGCAGGGGGCAGTCTCCTATGGCTACACCTTC. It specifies CASRPQGAVSYGYTF.

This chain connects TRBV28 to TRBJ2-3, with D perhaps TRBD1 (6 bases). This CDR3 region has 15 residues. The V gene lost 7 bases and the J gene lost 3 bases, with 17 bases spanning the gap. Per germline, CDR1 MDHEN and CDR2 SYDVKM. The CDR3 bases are TGTGCCAGCATCCCCGGCGGCAGGGGAACAGATACGCAGTATTTT. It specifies CASIPGGRGTDTQYF.

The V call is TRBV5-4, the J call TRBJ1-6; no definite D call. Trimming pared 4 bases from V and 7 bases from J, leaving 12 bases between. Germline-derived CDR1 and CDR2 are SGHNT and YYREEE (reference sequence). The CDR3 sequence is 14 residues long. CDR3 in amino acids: CASSHDGANSPLHF. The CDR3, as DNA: TGTGCCAGCAGCCATGACGGTGCCAATTCACCCCTCCACTTT.

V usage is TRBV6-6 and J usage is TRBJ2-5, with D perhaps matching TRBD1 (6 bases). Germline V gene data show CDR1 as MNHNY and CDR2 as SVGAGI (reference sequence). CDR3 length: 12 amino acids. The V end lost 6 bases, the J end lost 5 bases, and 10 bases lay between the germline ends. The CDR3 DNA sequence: TGTGCCAGCAGCCGGGACATGGAGACCCAGTACTTC. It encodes CASSRDMETQYF.

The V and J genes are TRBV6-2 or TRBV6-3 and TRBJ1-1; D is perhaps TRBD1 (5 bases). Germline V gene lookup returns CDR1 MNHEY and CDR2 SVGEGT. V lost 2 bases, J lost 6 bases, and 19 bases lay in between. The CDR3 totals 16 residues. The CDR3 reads CASSYTGLRGRAEAFF. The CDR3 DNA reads TGTGCCAGCAGTTACACGGGATTACGGGGACGGGCTGAAGCTTTCTTT.

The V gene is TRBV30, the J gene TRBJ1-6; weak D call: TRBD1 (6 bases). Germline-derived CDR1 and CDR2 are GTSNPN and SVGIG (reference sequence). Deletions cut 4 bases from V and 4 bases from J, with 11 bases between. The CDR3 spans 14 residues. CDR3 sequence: CAWTNTGYNSPLHF. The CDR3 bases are TGTGCCTGGACCAACACAGGGTATAATTCACCCCTCCACTTT.

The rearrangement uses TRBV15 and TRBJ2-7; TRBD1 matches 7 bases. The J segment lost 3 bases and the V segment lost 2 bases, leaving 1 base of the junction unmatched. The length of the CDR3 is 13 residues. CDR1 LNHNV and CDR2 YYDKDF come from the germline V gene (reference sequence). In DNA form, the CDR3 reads TGTGCCACCAGCAGACGGGACAGCTACGAGCAGTACTTC. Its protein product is CATSRRDSYEQYF.

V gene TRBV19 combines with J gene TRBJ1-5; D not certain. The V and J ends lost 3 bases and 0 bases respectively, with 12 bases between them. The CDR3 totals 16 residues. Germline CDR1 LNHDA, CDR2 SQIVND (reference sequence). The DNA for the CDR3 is TGTGCCAGTAGTATTGGAGGGCCATATAGCAATCAGCCCCAGCATTTT. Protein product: CASSIGGPYSNQPQHF.

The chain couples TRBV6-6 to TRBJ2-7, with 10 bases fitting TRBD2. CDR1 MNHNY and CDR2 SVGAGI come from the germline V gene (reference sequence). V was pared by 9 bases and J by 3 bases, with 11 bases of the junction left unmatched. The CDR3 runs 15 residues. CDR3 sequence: CASKKIAGGGYEQYF. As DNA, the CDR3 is TGTGCCAGTAAAAAAATAGCGGGAGGAGGCTACGAGCAGTACTTC.

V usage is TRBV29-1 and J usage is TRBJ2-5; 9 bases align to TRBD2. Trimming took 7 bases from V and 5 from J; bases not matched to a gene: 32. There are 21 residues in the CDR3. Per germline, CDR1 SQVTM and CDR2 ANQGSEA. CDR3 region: CSAIGQVGRPSGKVGGETQYF. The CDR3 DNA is TGCAGCGCCATAGGACAGGTCGGGAGGCCTAGCGGGAAAGTTGGGGGGGAGACCCAGTACTTC.

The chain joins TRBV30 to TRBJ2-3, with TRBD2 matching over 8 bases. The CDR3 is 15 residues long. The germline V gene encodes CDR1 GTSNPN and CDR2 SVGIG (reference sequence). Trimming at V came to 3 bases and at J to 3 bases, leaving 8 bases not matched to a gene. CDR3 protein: CAWRRGAGMTDTQYF. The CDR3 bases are TGTGCCTGGAGGCGGGGGGCCGGGATGACAGATACGCAGTATTTT.

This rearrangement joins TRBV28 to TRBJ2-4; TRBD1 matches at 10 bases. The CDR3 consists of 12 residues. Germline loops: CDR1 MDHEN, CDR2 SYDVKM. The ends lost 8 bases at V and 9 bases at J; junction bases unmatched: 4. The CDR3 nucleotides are TGTGCCAGCGGGGGACAGGGGAGCATTCAGTACTTC. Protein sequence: CASGGQGSIQYF.